This entry is about one TCR beta chain. V trimming: 0 bases; J trimming: 5 bases; junction bases outside the gene matches: 10. CDR1 is SGHDT, CDR2 YYEEEE, per germline. CDR3 size: 16 residues. The data derive from a study of blood T cell repertoires in COVID-19. Study-level background: The analysed material was cDNA or gDNA that came from T cells, B-cell-depleted T cells, or PBMCs.

Assay: immunoSEQ multiplex PCR; the TCRdb copy retains only in-frame clones and omits some. The sample lists around 84,000 clones; about 87% were seen once. The chain couples TRBV5-6 to TRBJ1-2; 7 bases align to TRBD1. Material: peripheral blood. The clonotype was recovered from a man aged 45-60 years with active COVID-19. Here the CDR3 reads CASSLAGQARTYGYTF. DNA of the CDR3: TGTGCCAGCAGCTTGGCCGGACAGGCCCGCACTTATGGCTACACCTTC.